Listed here are 15 T cell receptor beta chains from one sample, sequenced in a study of CD8 T cells in acute hepatitis C reinfection. TCRdb's table, derived via immunoSEQ multiplex PCR, lists solely in-frame clones and lacks some. Of about 40,000 clones in the sample, 80% to 90% are singletons; the top ten hold around 9.9%. This sample's time point: naive CD8 control sorted from an acute-time-point sample. Sample: naive CD8+ T cells from PBMCs. These receptor sequences come from a woman aged 18-29 years who spontaneously cleared hepatitis C infection.

The V and J genes are TRBV13 and TRBJ2-3; no firm D call. Looked up from germline, CDR1 is PRHDT and CDR2 is FYEKMQ (reference sequence). V was cut by 4 bases and J by 3 bases, with 11 bases left in between. CDR3 size: 14 residues. CDR3 in amino acids: CASSSDQGTDTQYF. CDR3 bases: TGTGCCAGCAGCTCGGACCAAGGAACAGATACGCAGTATTTT.

The chain is built from TRBV6-5 and TRBJ2-1; D not resolved. Per germline, CDR1 MNHEY and CDR2 SVGAGI. This CDR3 is built from 12 residues. V shed 8 bases and J shed 1 base, with 6 bases lying between them. The CDR3 DNA is TGTGCCAGCTTGGGTTCCTACAATGAGCAGTTCTTC. Amino acid sequence: CASLGSYNEQFF.

The CDR3 protein is CATWPGQGVENTEAFF. DNA of the CDR3: TGTGCCACATGGCCGGGACAGGGGGTGGAGAACACTGAAGCTTTCTTT. The V gene is TRBV10-3, the J gene TRBJ1-1; 11 bases are shared with TRBD1. This CDR3 is built from 16 residues. Trimming cost V 10 bases and J 1 base; bases outside gene matches: 11. Per the germline V gene, CDR1 is ENHRY and CDR2 is SYGVKD.

The genes are TRBV11-2 and TRBJ2-3, with TRBD1 matching over 8 bases. The CDR3 is made up of 14 amino acids. Trimming at V came to 5 bases and at J to 1 base, leaving 2 bases not matched to a gene. The germline gives CDR1 SGHAT, CDR2 FQNNGV. The CDR3 DNA reads as TGTGCCAGCAGCCCGGGACAGGGCACAGATACGCAGTATTTT. This translates into CASSPGQGTDTQYF.

Comment on this clone: At the DNA level, this CDR3 is encoded by other sequences in the same sample as well. The chain carries TRBV19 and TRBJ2-7, with D perhaps being TRBD1 or TRBD2 (5 bases each). The ends were cut back, 3 bases at V and 4 bases at J, with 7 bases in the middle. Per germline, CDR1 LNHDA and CDR2 SQIVND (reference sequence). The CDR3 consists of 12 residues. The CDR3, as DNA: TGTGCCAGTAGTATGGGGGATTACGAGCAGTACTTC. Its protein is CASSMGDYEQYF.

The chain employs TRBV5-1 and TRBJ2-1; TRBD1 matches 8 bases. V lost 4 bases to trimming and J lost 10 bases; unmatched junction nucleotides: 4. Germline V gene data show CDR1 as SGHRS and CDR2 as YFSETQ. This CDR3 contains 12 residues. CDR3 loop: CASSAHRGEQFF. CDR3 nucleotide sequence: TGCGCCAGCAGCGCCCACAGGGGGGAGCAGTTCTTC.

The CDR3 spells CASSLADEQFF. CDR3 coding DNA: TGTGCCAGCAGCTTAGCGGATGAGCAGTTCTTC. The J gene is TRBJ2-1, the V gene TRBV11-1; D not resolved. The CDR3 has 11 residues. The V end lost 0 bases, the J end lost 8 bases, and 2 bases lay between the germline ends. Germline CDR1 and CDR2: SGHAT and FQDESV (reference sequence).

This chain links TRBV27 with TRBJ2-1, with D possibly being TRBD2 (5 bases). Deletions cut 2 bases from V and 10 bases from J, with 6 bases between. The CDR3 spans 11 residues. Per the germline V gene, CDR1 is MNHEY and CDR2 is SMNVEV (reference sequence). CDR3: CASSLSGEQFF. In nucleotides, the CDR3 is TGTGCCAGCAGTTTAAGCGGAGAGCAGTTCTTC.

V usage is TRBV7-9 and J usage is TRBJ2-2; D is uncertain. CDR1 is SEHNR, CDR2 FQNEAQ, per germline (reference sequence). Between the trimmed V and J ends, which lost 3 bases and 6 bases, there was a span of 2 bases. This CDR3 is built from 11 residues. The CDR3 is CASSFPGELFF. Here the CDR3 DNA reads TGTGCCAGCAGCTTTCCCGGGGAGCTGTTTTTT. Combining the CDR3 with reference TRBV7-9 and TRBJ2-2 gives the whole variable domain DTGVSQNPRHKITKRGQNVTFRCDPISEHNRLYWYRQTLGQGPEFLTYFQNEAQLEKSRLLSDRFSAERPKGSFSTLEIQRTEQGDSAMYLCASSFPGELFFGEGSRLTVL.

This sequence joins TRBV6-1 and TRBJ2-1; 10 bases match TRBD2. J lost 4 bases, V lost 5 bases, and 5 bases had no gene match. The V gene's germline CDR1 is MNHNS and CDR2 SASEGT. This CDR3 has 15 amino acids. The CDR3 nucleotides read TGTGCCAGCAGTCGGACTAGCGGTCAGTACAATGAGCAGTTCTTC. The encoded protein is CASSRTSGQYNEQFF.

The DNA of the CDR3 is TGTGCCAGCAGTGAAACGGCAAGATGGGCTGAAGCTTTCTTT. Its protein is CASSETARWAEAFF. V usage is TRBV6-1 and J usage is TRBJ1-1; no reliable D call. CDR1 is MNHNS, CDR2 SASEGT, per germline. This CDR3 region has 14 residues. The germline V and J ends were trimmed by 2 bases and 6 bases, with 13 bases remaining between them.

There are a few counts of this clone. This chain connects TRBV29-1 to TRBJ1-1, with D unclear. This CDR3 region has 13 residues. The V gene's germline CDR1 is SQVTM and CDR2 ANQGSEA. V shed 7 bases and J shed 0 bases, with 12 bases lying between them. The CDR3 DNA reads TGCAGCGCCCTGAATACGATGAACACTGAAGCTTTCTTT. Translation gives CSALNTMNTEAFF.

J is TRBJ1-1 and V is TRBV29-1; D uncertain. CDR3 length: 10 residues. CDR1 SQVTM and CDR2 ANQGSEA come from the germline V gene. V lost 4 bases, J lost 5 bases, and 5 bases lay in between. CDR3 sequence: CSVGETEAFF. CDR3 nucleotide sequence: TGCAGCGTTGGGGAGACTGAAGCTTTCTTT.

The V gene is TRBV18, the J gene TRBJ1-5; 8 bases are a match to TRBD1. Germline CDR1 KGHSH, CDR2 LQKENI. This CDR3 region has 14 residues. Trimming at V came to 6 bases and at J to 5 bases, leaving 6 bases not matched to a gene. The CDR3 nucleotides are TGTGCCAGCTCGCATGGACAGGGACATCAGCCCCAGCATTTT. Translation: CASSHGQGHQPQHF.

A single count supports this clone. This rearrangement joins TRBV5-5 to TRBJ2-7; D assignment may be TRBD1 or TRBD2 (6 bases each). The CDR3 runs 12 residues. Germline V CDR1 and CDR2: SGHKS, YYEKEE (reference sequence). The ends were cut back, 0 bases at V and 6 bases at J, with 7 bases in the middle. The CDR3 nucleotides read TGTGCCAGCAGCTTGGGGGGGGCCGAGCAGTACTTC. It is translated as CASSLGGAEQYF.